The 5 T cell receptor beta chains given below trace back to one sample, sequenced in a study of blood T cells in healthy people across ages (dated by TCRdb to between 2014 and 2017). Library creation used 5' RACE. This sample was sequenced with an Illumina HiSeq 2500. A second roughly 7 to 11 cycle PCR used a sample-barcoded 5' primer and a J-beta primer mix. TCRdb took the public reads, trimmed them with fastp at Q25, ran MiXCR for clone calling and kept in-frame beta chains. Under each unique CDR3 protein, matching rows form one entry showing the most common genes and DNA. This sample holds 1.5 million to 2 million distinct CDR3 sequences; 28% were observed only once. Of the sample, 7% to 9% falls within the top ten clones. The sample consisted of blood. These receptors all stem from a woman under 40 in good health.

This clonotype has only a few counts. This rearrangement joins TRBV29-1 to TRBJ1-2, with 9 bases aligning to TRBD1. Germline values: CDR1 SQVTM, CDR2 ANQGSEA. There are 13 residues in the CDR3. J gave up 2 bases and V 5 bases, and 3 bases lay outside the gene matches. CDR3 coding DNA: TGCAGCGTTCTACAGGGGGCGAACTATGGCTACACCTTC. Translating it yields CSVLQGANYGYTF.

This clonotype was counted between two and nine times. The rearrangement joins TRBV4-3 to TRBJ2-3; a weak D match, TRBD2 (5 bases). The V end lost 0 bases, the J end lost 2 bases, and 9 bases lay between the germline ends. Looked up from germline, CDR1 is LGHNA and CDR2 is YSLEER. CDR3 length: 15 amino acids. This CDR3 is CASSQDLGNTDTQYF. DNA for the CDR3: TGCGCCAGCAGCCAAGATCTCGGGAACACAGATACGCAGTATTTT.

This clonotype has ten or more counts. The rearrangement links TRBV20-1 to TRBJ1-2; D is undetermined. V lost 0 bases and J lost 0, with 11 bases in between. Per germline, CDR1 DFQATT and CDR2 SNEGSKA (reference sequence). This CDR3 has 15 amino acids. Here the CDR3 DNA reads TGCAGTGCTAGAGATGACGGCAGTACTAACTATGGCTACACCTTC. Protein sequence: CSARDDGSTNYGYTF.

In the case of this clonotype: A much larger clone differs by one base, so this may be a read error. The CDR3 carries no conserved terminal phenylalanine or tryptophan, so it likely arises from a read error. The rearrangement links TRBV7-2 to TRBJ2-6; TRBD1 or TRBD2 may be the D gene (5 bases each). Germline values: CDR1 SGHTA, CDR2 FQGNSA. This CDR3 spans 14 amino acids. For the CDR3, the DNA is TGCGGGACCGTTCGCCTCTCTGGGGCCAACGTCCTGACTCTC. This encodes CGTVRLSGANVLTL.

The chain joins TRBV29-1 to TRBJ1-1, with 7 positions matching TRBD1. CDR3 size: 15 residues. Germline trimming cut 5 bases from V and 6 bases from J; bases unmatched to any gene: 15. Per germline, CDR1 SQVTM and CDR2 ANQGSEA. The CDR3 region has the DNA TGCAGCGTTCAAGGGGGCGAAATTCGGGACGCTGAAGCTTTCTTT. This sequence encodes CSVQGGEIRDAEAFF.